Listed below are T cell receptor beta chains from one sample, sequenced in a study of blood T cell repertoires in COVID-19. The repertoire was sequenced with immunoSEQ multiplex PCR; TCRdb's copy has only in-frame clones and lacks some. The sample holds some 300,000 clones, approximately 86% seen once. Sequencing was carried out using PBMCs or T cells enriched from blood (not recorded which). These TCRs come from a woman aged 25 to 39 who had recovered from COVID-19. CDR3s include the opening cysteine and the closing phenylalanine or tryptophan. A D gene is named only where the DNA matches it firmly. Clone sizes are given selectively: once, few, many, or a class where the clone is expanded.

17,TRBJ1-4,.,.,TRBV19,CASSRTVDGGTNEKLFF,TGTGCCAGTAGTCGGACAGTTGATGGGGGAACTAATGAAAAACTGTTTTTT
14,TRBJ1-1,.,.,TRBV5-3,CARSLRGPNTEAFF,TGTGCCAGAAGCTTGAGGGGTCCGAACACTGAAGCTTTCTTT
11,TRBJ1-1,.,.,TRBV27,CASQLNTEAFF,TGTGCCAGCCAGTTGAACACTGAAGCTTTCTTT
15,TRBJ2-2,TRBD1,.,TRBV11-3,CASSWDRGRSGELFF,TGTGCCAGCAGCTGGGACAGGGGGCGCAGCGGGGAGCTGTTTTTT
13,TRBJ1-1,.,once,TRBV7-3,CASSNSRNTEAFF,TGTGCCAGCAGCAACAGCAGGAACACTGAAGCTTTCTTT
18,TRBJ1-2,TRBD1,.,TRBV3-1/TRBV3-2,CASSHPSGTGDTNYGYTF,TGTGCCAGCAGCCACCCCTCCGGGACAGGGGATACTAACTATGGCTACACCTTC
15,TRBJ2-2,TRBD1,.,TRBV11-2,CASSTRTGWNGELFF,TGTGCCAGCAGCACGCGGACAGGGTGGAACGGGGAGCTGTTTTTT
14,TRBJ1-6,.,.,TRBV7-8,CASSSTLSGSPLHF,TGTGCCAGCAGCTCGACTCTATCGGGTTCACCCCTCCACTTT
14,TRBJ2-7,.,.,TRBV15,CATSIRSGSYEQYF,TGTGCCACCAGCATTCGAAGCGGCTCCTACGAGCAGTACTTC
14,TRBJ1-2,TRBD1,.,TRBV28,CATWPRGVFYGYTF,TGTGCCACATGGCCCAGGGGGGTCTTCTATGGCTACACCTTC
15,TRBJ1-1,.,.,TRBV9,CASSGAGGDNTEAFF,TGTGCCAGCAGCGGGGCCGGAGGGGACAACACTGAAGCTTTCTTT
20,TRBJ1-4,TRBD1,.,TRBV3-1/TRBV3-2,CASSQEEGGRNRGLFEKLFF,TGTGCCAGCAGCCAAGAAGAAGGGGGCCGTAATAGGGGGCTTTTTGAAAAACTGTTTTTT
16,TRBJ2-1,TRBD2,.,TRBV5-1,CASSLGLAGGQDEQFF,TGCGCCAGCAGCTTAGGACTAGCGGGGGGGCAGGATGAGCAGTTCTTC
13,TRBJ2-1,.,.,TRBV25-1,CASSDRGPDEQFF,TGTGCCAGCAGTGATCGAGGGCCGGATGAGCAGTTCTTC
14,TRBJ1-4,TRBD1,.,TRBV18,CASSPGQGNEKLFF,TGTGCCAGCTCACCGGGACAGGGTAATGAAAAACTGTTTTTT
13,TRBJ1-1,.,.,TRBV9,CASSAGANTEAFF,TGTGCCAGCAGCGCAGGGGCGAACACTGAAGCTTTCTTT
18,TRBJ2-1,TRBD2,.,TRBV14,CASSQLLAGGLSYNEQFF,TGTGCCAGCAGCCAGCTTCTAGCGGGGGGGCTCTCCTACAATGAGCAGTTCTTC
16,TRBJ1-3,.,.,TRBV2,CASSERSRSSGNTIYF,TGTGCCAGCAGTGAACGTTCGAGGAGCTCTGGAAACACCATATATTTT
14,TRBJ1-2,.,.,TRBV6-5,CASSYSTANYGYTF,TGTGCCAGCAGTTACTCGACAGCTAACTATGGCTACACCTTC
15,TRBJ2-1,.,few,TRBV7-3,CASSPAGGNYNEQFF,TGTGCCAGCAGCCCCGCGGGCGGGAACTACAATGAGCAGTTCTTC
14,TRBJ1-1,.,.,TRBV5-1,CASSLDPGRTEAFF,TGCGCCAGCAGCTTGGATCCAGGGCGGACTGAAGCTTTCTTT
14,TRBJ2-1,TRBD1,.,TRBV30,CAWSPRRRTGSPLF,TGTGCCTGGAGTCCCCGGCGAAGGACAGGTTCCCCACTCTTC
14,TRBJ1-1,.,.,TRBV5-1,CASSMPGWNTEAFF,TGCGCCAGCAGCATGCCAGGCTGGAACACTGAAGCTTTCTTT
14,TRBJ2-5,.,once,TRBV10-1,CASRNLGCSETQYF,TGCGCCAGCAGAAATCTTGGCTGTTCAGAGACCCAGTACTTC
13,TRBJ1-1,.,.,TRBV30,CAWGQGEGPEAFF,TGTGCCTGGGGACAAGGGGAAGGGCCTGAAGCTTTCTTT
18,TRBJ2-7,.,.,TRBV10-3,CAISESEGVRVGVHEQYF,TGTGCCATCAGTGAGTCGGAGGGAGTGAGGGTCGGGGTTCACGAGCAGTACTTC
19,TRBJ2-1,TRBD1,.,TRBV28,CASSYPGTGDDFFRNEQFF,TGTGCCAGCAGTTACCCCGGGACAGGGGATGACTTTTTTAGGAATGAGCAGTTCTTC
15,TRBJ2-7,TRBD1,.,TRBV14,CARRGPMPIPTGQYF,TGTGCCAGAAGGGGGCCCATGCCCATTCCTACGGGGCAGTACTTC
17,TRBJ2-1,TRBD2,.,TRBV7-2,CASSLGYGTSEYNEQFF,TGTGCCAGCAGCTTAGGATATGGGACTAGCGAGTACAATGAGCAGTTCTTC
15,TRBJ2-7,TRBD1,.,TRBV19,CASSIRTGSSYEQYF,TGTGCCAGTAGTATCCGGACAGGGAGCTCCTACGAGCAGTACTTC
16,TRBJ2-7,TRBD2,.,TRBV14,CASSLRTGTRDYEQYF,TGTGCCAGCAGCCTACGTACCGGGACTAGGGACTACGAGCAGTACTTC
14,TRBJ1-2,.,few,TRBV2,CASSPRTGDSGYTF,TGTGCCAGCAGTCCGAGGACGGGGGACTCTGGCTACACCTTC
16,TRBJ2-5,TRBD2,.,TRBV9,CASSVGLLAVGETQYF,TGTGCCAGCAGCGTGGGGCTACTAGCGGTGGGAGAGACCCAGTACTTC